The present TCR beta chain was sequenced within a study of cytomegalovirus exposure and HLA in healthy donors. General study points: Through in vitro validation, a few CMV-associated chains were shown to be specific for CMV antigens.

The PCR made use of 60 Vbeta and 13 Jbeta primers. Measured with immunoSEQ multiplex PCR; TCRdb has only the in-frame clones, and not every one. Here the sample spans 130,000 to 150,000 clones, about two thirds being singletons. Of note for this clone: Its antigen is unknown.

CDR1 and CDR2 (germline): SGHTA, FQGNSA. This CDR3 has 14 amino acids. V trimming: 6 bases; J trimming: 0 bases; junction bases outside the gene matches: 4. The clonotype originates from a woman between 18 and 30 years old in good health and CMV-seronegative. Sequenced material: PBMCs. The chain carries TRBV7-2 and TRBJ1-2; 7 bases align to TRBD1. Here the CDR3 DNA reads TGTGCCAGCAGGTACAGGGGACCTAACTATGGCTACACCTTC. The encoded protein is CASRYRGPNYGYTF.